This T cell receptor beta chain is drawn from a study of blood T cell repertoires in COVID-19. The sample holds a few counts of this clone. Some clones are missing from TCRdb's copy, which holds only in-frame ones; the method was immunoSEQ multiplex PCR. Among some 140,000 clones listed, 75% to 90% were seen once. The TCR sequence derives from a man between 25 and 39 years old who had recovered from COVID-19. Sample: PBMCs or T cells enriched from blood (not recorded which).

CDR3 region: CASSFTGVYYNEQFF. In DNA, the CDR3 is TGTGCCAGCAGTTTTACGGGAGTCTATTACAATGAGCAGTTCTTC. The rearrangement links TRBV27 to TRBJ2-1; maybe TRBD2 (6 bases). Germline-derived CDR1 and CDR2 are MNHEY and SMNVEV (reference sequence). The CDR3 has 15 amino acids. With 3 bases removed from V and 4 bases from J, the gap between germline ends came to 13 bases.